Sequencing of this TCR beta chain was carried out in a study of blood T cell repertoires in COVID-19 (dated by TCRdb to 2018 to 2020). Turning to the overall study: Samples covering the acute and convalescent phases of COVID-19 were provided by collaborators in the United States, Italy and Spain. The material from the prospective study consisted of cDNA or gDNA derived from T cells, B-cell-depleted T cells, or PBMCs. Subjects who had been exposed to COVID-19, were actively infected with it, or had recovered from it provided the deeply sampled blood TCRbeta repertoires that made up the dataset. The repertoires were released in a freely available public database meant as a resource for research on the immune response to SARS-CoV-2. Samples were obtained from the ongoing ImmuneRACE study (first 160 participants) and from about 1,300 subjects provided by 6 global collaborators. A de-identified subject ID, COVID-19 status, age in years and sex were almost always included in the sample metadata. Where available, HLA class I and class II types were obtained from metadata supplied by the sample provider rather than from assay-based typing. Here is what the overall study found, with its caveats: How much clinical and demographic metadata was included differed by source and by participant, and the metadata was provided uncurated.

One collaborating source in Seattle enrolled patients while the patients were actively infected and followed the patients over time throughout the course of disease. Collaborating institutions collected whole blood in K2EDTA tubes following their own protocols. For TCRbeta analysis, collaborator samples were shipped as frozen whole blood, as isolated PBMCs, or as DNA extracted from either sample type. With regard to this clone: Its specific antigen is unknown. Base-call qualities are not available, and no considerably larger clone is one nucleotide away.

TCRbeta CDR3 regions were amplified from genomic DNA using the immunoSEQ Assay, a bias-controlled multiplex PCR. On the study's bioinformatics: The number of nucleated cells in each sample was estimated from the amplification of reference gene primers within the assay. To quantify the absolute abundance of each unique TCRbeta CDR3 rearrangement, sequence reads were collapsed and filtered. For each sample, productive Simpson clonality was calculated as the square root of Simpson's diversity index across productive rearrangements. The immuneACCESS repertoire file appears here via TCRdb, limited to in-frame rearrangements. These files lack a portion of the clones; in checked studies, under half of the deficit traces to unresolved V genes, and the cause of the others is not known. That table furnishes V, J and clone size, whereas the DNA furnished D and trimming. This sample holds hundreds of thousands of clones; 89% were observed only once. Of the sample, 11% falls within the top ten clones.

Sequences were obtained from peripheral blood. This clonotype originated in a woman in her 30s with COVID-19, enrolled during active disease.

For the CDR3, the sequence is CASRERALYNEQFF. The bases read TGTGCCAGCAGGGAGCGGGCCCTCTACAATGAGCAGTTCTTC. This sequence uses TRBV27 and TRBJ2-1, with a weak D call of TRBD2 (6 bases match). V loses 6 bases of germline sequence and J loses 3 bases, and the interval between the two ends is 12 bases. The CDR3, from cysteine to phenylalanine, totals 14 residues. The retained sequence is limited to the CDR3, 42 bases, with the frame set at the first base. CDR1 and CDR2, looked up from the germline V gene (reference sequence), are MNHEY and SMNVEV.